This T cell receptor (beta chain) was captured in a study of blood T cell repertoires in COVID-19. Study details: T cells, B-cell-depleted T cells, or PBMCs supplied cDNA or gDNA.

Trimming stripped 6 bases from V and 2 bases from J, with 11 bases between. Germline CDR1 and CDR2: MGHDK and SYGVNS. The CDR3 consists of 14 residues. The method was immunoSEQ multiplex PCR; TCRdb's version includes in-frame clones alone and lacks a portion of them. The profile shows over 85,000 clones, 85% to 90% of them singletons. The origin of this receptor is a woman in her 70s with acute or convalescent COVID-19. Source material: peripheral blood. The chain joins TRBV25-1 to TRBJ1-5; a weak D match, TRBD1 (5 bases). The CDR3 is CASRGQGGNQPQHF. The CDR3 nucleotides read TGTGCCAGCAGAGGGCAGGGTGGCAATCAGCCCCAGCATTTT.